Listed below are T cell receptor beta chains from one sample, sequenced in a study of blood T cell repertoires in COVID-19. Measured with immunoSEQ multiplex PCR; TCRdb has only the in-frame clones, and not every one. The table records about 100,000 clones, roughly 92% of them present only once. The sample taken for sequencing was peripheral blood. The origin of the receptors is a man in his 70s with acute or convalescent COVID-19. Both conserved end residues are part of each CDR3. D genes are given only for firm matches. Where a row states a size, it is once, few, many or the class of an expanded clone; other rows omit it.

abundance: -; j_gene: TRBJ2-1; v_gene: TRBV7-6; d_gene: TRBD2; CDR3nt: TGTGCCAGCAGCTTAGGTAGCGGGCTAAACAATGAGCAGTTCTTC; CDR3aa: CASSLGSGLNNEQFF
abundance: -; j_gene: TRBJ1-5; v_gene: TRBV7-9; d_gene: -; CDR3nt: TGTGCCAGCAGCTCTACAGGAGACAATCAGCCCCAGCATTTT; CDR3aa: CASSSTGDNQPQHF
abundance: -; j_gene: TRBJ2-2; v_gene: TRBV7-9; d_gene: TRBD1; CDR3nt: TGTGCCAGCAGCCCCGGGACAGGCACCGGGGAGCTGTTTTTT; CDR3aa: CASSPGTGTGELFF
abundance: -; j_gene: TRBJ2-2; v_gene: TRBV19; d_gene: TRBD2; CDR3nt: TGTGCCAGTCACGGGAGGAGAGCCGGGGAGCTGTTTTTT; CDR3aa: CASHGRRAGELFF
abundance: once; j_gene: TRBJ2-7; v_gene: TRBV3-1/TRBV3-2; d_gene: -; CDR3nt: TGTGCCAGCAGCCGGTATGGGGGAGGAGACGAGCAGTACTTC; CDR3aa: CASSRYGGGDEQYF
abundance: -; j_gene: TRBJ2-3; v_gene: TRBV5-4; d_gene: -; CDR3nt: TGTGCCAGCAGCACGGACAGAGATCACACAGATACGCAGTATTTT; CDR3aa: CASSTDRDHTDTQYF
abundance: -; j_gene: TRBJ2-1; v_gene: TRBV6-5; d_gene: TRBD2; CDR3nt: TGTGCCAGCAGTAACAAGCGGGGAGAGCAGTTCTTC; CDR3aa: CASSNKRGEQFF
abundance: -; j_gene: TRBJ1-4; v_gene: TRBV18; d_gene: TRBD1; CDR3nt: TGTGCCAGCTCACCTCCGGGACAGTCCCGCGAAAAACTGTTTTTT; CDR3aa: CASSPPGQSREKLFF
abundance: -; j_gene: TRBJ1-1; v_gene: TRBV15; d_gene: -; CDR3nt: TGTGCCACCAGCAGAGAGGAGGAGGGGAACACTGAAGCTTTCTTT; CDR3aa: CATSREEEGNTEAFF
abundance: -; j_gene: TRBJ1-2; v_gene: TRBV18; d_gene: -; CDR3nt: TGTGCCAGCTCACCAGAGGACTATGGCTACACCTTC; CDR3aa: CASSPEDYGYTF
abundance: -; j_gene: TRBJ2-7; v_gene: TRBV27; d_gene: TRBD2; CDR3nt: TGTGCCAGCAGTCCTCATGGGGGGGTCTACGAGCAGTACTTC; CDR3aa: CASSPHGGVYEQYF
abundance: -; j_gene: TRBJ2-5; v_gene: TRBV7-9; d_gene: TRBD1; CDR3nt: TGTGCCAGCAGAAAAGCGGCAGGGGGCCAAGAGACCCAGTACTTC; CDR3aa: CASRKAAGGQETQYF
abundance: -; j_gene: TRBJ2-7; v_gene: TRBV18; d_gene: -; CDR3nt: TGTGCCAGCTCACCGTCCGGGTCCGGTGCCTACGAGCAGTACTTC; CDR3aa: CASSPSGSGAYEQYF
abundance: -; j_gene: TRBJ2-3; v_gene: TRBV20-1; d_gene: -; CDR3nt: TGCAGTGCTAGTACGAATCTCGGAGATACGCAGTATTTT; CDR3aa: CSASTNLGDTQYF
abundance: once; j_gene: TRBJ1-5; v_gene: TRBV5-8; d_gene: -; CDR3nt: TGTGCCAGCAGCTTGATTGCGGATCAGCCCCAGCATTTT; CDR3aa: CASSLIADQPQHF
abundance: -; j_gene: TRBJ2-3; v_gene: TRBV10-3; d_gene: TRBD1; CDR3nt: TGTGCCATCACCAATACAGGGGTTGAGACAGATACGCAGTATTTT; CDR3aa: CAITNTGVETDTQYF
abundance: -; j_gene: TRBJ1-1; v_gene: TRBV25-1; d_gene: -; CDR3nt: TGTGCCAGCAGTACGGGGATGAACACTGAAGCTTTCTTT; CDR3aa: CASSTGMNTEAFF
abundance: -; j_gene: TRBJ2-5; v_gene: TRBV7-9; d_gene: TRBD1; CDR3nt: TGTGCCAGCAGCTTAGGGACAGGGGGCTTGGAGACCCAGTACTTC; CDR3aa: CASSLGTGGLETQYF
abundance: -; j_gene: TRBJ2-2; v_gene: TRBV24-1; d_gene: TRBD2; CDR3nt: TGTGCCCCGGATGGGACTAGCGGGCGCACCGGGGAGCTGTTTTTT; CDR3aa: CAPDGTSGRTGELFF
abundance: -; j_gene: TRBJ2-5; v_gene: TRBV11-2; d_gene: -; CDR3nt: TGTGCCAGCAGCATACGACAGTTCCAAGAGACCCAGTACTTC; CDR3aa: CASSIRQFQETQYF
abundance: -; j_gene: TRBJ2-5; v_gene: TRBV27; d_gene: TRBD1; CDR3nt: TGTGCCAGCAGTGGTTACCGGGACAGGGGAGGCCGAGAGACCCAGTACTTC; CDR3aa: CASSGYRDRGGRETQYF
abundance: -; j_gene: TRBJ1-4; v_gene: TRBV11-2; d_gene: TRBD1; CDR3nt: TGTGCCAGCAGCACCGACAGGGATGAAAAACTGTTTTTT; CDR3aa: CASSTDRDEKLFF
abundance: -; j_gene: TRBJ2-7; v_gene: TRBV7-2; d_gene: -; CDR3nt: TGTGCCAGCAGCTCCCAAGGCGGGTTGTTCTACGAGCAGTACTTC; CDR3aa: CASSSQGGLFYEQYF
abundance: -; j_gene: TRBJ1-2; v_gene: TRBV11-3; d_gene: TRBD1; CDR3nt: TGTGCCAGCAGCTCGGGACAGGGGGCAGGGAACTATGGCTACACCTTC; CDR3aa: CASSSGQGAGNYGYTF
abundance: few; j_gene: TRBJ1-2; v_gene: TRBV11-2; d_gene: TRBD1; CDR3nt: TGTGCCAGCAGCTCTCCGGGACAGGGCGTATTAACTCGGGGCTACACCTTC; CDR3aa: CASSSPGQGVLTRGYTF
abundance: -; j_gene: TRBJ1-4; v_gene: TRBV5-1; d_gene: TRBD1; CDR3nt: TGCGCCAGCAGCTCTGCCGGGACAGGGTCAGAAAAACTGTTTTTT; CDR3aa: CASSSAGTGSEKLFF
abundance: -; j_gene: TRBJ2-6; v_gene: TRBV27; d_gene: -; CDR3nt: TGTGCCAGCAGGGCAACTGGGGCCAACGTCCTGACTTTC; CDR3aa: CASRATGANVLTF
abundance: -; j_gene: TRBJ1-4; v_gene: TRBV15; d_gene: -; CDR3nt: TGTGCCACCAGCAGAGATCAGGGCTTGGGTGAAAAACTGTTTTTT; CDR3aa: CATSRDQGLGEKLFF
abundance: -; j_gene: TRBJ2-1; v_gene: TRBV28; d_gene: -; CDR3nt: TGTGCCAGCACGACAGCCTTAGGGAATGAGCAGTTCTTC; CDR3aa: CASTTALGNEQFF
abundance: -; j_gene: TRBJ1-5; v_gene: TRBV7-8; d_gene: -; CDR3nt: TGTGCCAGCAGCCAACAGGGTTTGCAGCCCCAGCATTTT; CDR3aa: CASSQQGLQPQHF
abundance: -; j_gene: TRBJ2-6; v_gene: TRBV29-1; d_gene: -; CDR3nt: TGCAGCGTTGGGTGGGGCGCTGGGGCCAACGTCCTGACTTTC; CDR3aa: CSVGWGAGANVLTF
abundance: -; j_gene: TRBJ1-5; v_gene: TRBV29-1; d_gene: -; CDR3nt: TGCAGCGTTGGGGGGGAGGGGAATCAGCCCCAGCATTTT; CDR3aa: CSVGGEGNQPQHF
abundance: -; j_gene: TRBJ2-3; v_gene: TRBV12-5; d_gene: TRBD2; CDR3nt: TGTGCTAGTGGTTCTGGACTAGCGGCAGATACGCAGTATTTT; CDR3aa: CASGSGLAADTQYF
abundance: -; j_gene: TRBJ2-3; v_gene: TRBV5-1; d_gene: -; CDR3nt: TGCGCCAGCATGTTGGGCAGCACAGATACGCAGTATTTT; CDR3aa: CASMLGSTDTQYF
abundance: -; j_gene: TRBJ2-7; v_gene: TRBV6-6; d_gene: -; CDR3nt: TGTGCCAGCAGTTACTCGCAGTCTTCCAGCTACGAGCAGTACTTC; CDR3aa: CASSYSQSSSYEQYF
abundance: -; j_gene: TRBJ2-7; v_gene: TRBV6-5; d_gene: -; CDR3nt: TGTGCCAGCCGAATTTTCGGGGGGCCAGGTAGCGAGCAGTACTTC; CDR3aa: CASRIFGGPGSEQYF
abundance: -; j_gene: TRBJ1-5; v_gene: TRBV19; d_gene: -; CDR3nt: TGTGCCAGTAGTAGGAACAACAGGGCTAATCAGCCCCAGCATTTT; CDR3aa: CASSRNNRANQPQHF
abundance: -; j_gene: TRBJ2-2; v_gene: TRBV28; d_gene: TRBD1; CDR3nt: TGTGCCAGCAGTTCGGGACAGGGGGCCGGGGAGCTGTTTTTT; CDR3aa: CASSSGQGAGELFF
abundance: -; j_gene: TRBJ2-7; v_gene: TRBV7-8; d_gene: TRBD2; CDR3nt: TGTGCCAGCACCGGGACTAGCGCCGAGCAGTACTTC; CDR3aa: CASTGTSAEQYF
abundance: -; j_gene: TRBJ1-2; v_gene: TRBV7-8; d_gene: -; CDR3nt: TGTGCCAGCAGCTTAGGGGCAGGGGTGGGCTACACCTTC; CDR3aa: CASSLGAGVGYTF
abundance: -; j_gene: TRBJ2-1; v_gene: TRBV18; d_gene: -; CDR3nt: TGTGCCAGCTCGAAGACTGGAAATGAGCAGTTCTTC; CDR3aa: CASSKTGNEQFF
abundance: -; j_gene: TRBJ1-2; v_gene: TRBV6-6; d_gene: -; CDR3nt: TGTGCCAGCAGCTACCCAGGGGAGGGCTACACCTTC; CDR3aa: CASSYPGEGYTF
abundance: -; j_gene: TRBJ1-2; v_gene: TRBV7-9; d_gene: TRBD1; CDR3nt: TGTGCCAGCAGCGCAGAGACAGGGTACTATGGCTACACCTTC; CDR3aa: CASSAETGYYGYTF
abundance: -; j_gene: TRBJ1-5; v_gene: TRBV7-2; d_gene: -; CDR3nt: TGTGCCAGCAGCAGTCGACCACAGGGAGGGGATCAGCCCCAGCATTTT; CDR3aa: CASSSRPQGGDQPQHF
abundance: -; j_gene: TRBJ1-2; v_gene: TRBV27; d_gene: -; CDR3nt: TGTGCCAGCAGTTTATCGCGACAGAGTAATAGCTATGGCTACACCTTC; CDR3aa: CASSLSRQSNSYGYTF
abundance: -; j_gene: TRBJ1-5; v_gene: TRBV27; d_gene: -; CDR3nt: TGTGCCAGCAGTCCGGGATATAGCAATCAGCCCCAGCATTTT; CDR3aa: CASSPGYSNQPQHF
abundance: -; j_gene: TRBJ2-1; v_gene: TRBV5-1; d_gene: TRBD1; CDR3nt: TGCGCCAGCCAACCACAGGGGGCCCTTTACAATGAGCAGTTCTTC; CDR3aa: CASQPQGALYNEQFF
abundance: -; j_gene: TRBJ1-1; v_gene: TRBV28; d_gene: -; CDR3nt: TGTGCCAGCAGTTTAAGGAGGGGGGGAAGCATGAACACTGAAGCTTTCTTT; CDR3aa: CASSLRRGGSMNTEAFF